This T cell receptor (beta chain) is drawn from a study of T cell responses to AZD1222 COVID-19 vaccine. Study as a whole: Samples with a second dose at about 4 or about 12 weeks were pooled together.

Using immunoSEQ multiplex PCR, the repertoire was profiled, and TCRdb retains in-frame clones only, with some absent. Of 150,000 to 200,000 clones listed, approximately 91% are singletons. Whole-study findings and limits: Only after the peak T cell response were repertoires sampled.

The CDR3 extends over 13 amino acids. Trimming took off 3 bases at V and 6 bases at J, with 6 bases between the two ends. From germline, CDR1 is SGHTA and CDR2 FQGNSA. As concerns this clone: Its antigen is still unknown.

The rearrangement links TRBV7-2 to TRBJ1-6; unclear D gene. The sequence came from an adult in good health. Sequences were derived from peripheral blood, sampled on day 0 of AZD1222 vaccination. The CDR3 here is CASSFGPNSPLHF. CDR3 bases: TGTGCCAGCAGCTTCGGGCCTAATTCACCCCTCCACTTT.